What follows are 24 T cell receptor beta chains derived from one specimen sequenced in a study of blood T cells in healthy people across ages. The use of a sample-barcoded 5' primer and a J-beta primer mix characterized a second PCR of roughly 6 to 12 cycles. Via MiXCR, TCRdb re-called the 5' RACE reads, giving one row per CDR3 protein. The repertoire has 580,000 or so distinct CDR3 sequences, 40% to 50% of them found once; the top ten carry around 23%. The sample comprised blood. These receptors originate from an elderly man in good health.

Notes on this clonotype: A much larger clone sits a single nucleotide away, making a read error possible. The V and J genes are TRBV6-5 and TRBJ2-1, with 11 positions matching TRBD2. The J segment lost 9 bases and the V segment lost 2 bases, leaving 9 bases of the junction unmatched. This CDR3 has 16 amino acids. The V gene's germline CDR1 is MNHEY and CDR2 SVGAGI. CDR3: CASSYGRLAGGSEQFF. In DNA form, the CDR3 reads TGTGCCAGCAGTTACGGGAGGCTAGCGGGGGGCAGTGAGCAGTTCTTC.

The genes are TRBV7-2 and TRBJ2-4; 9 bases are shared with TRBD2. The J call is doubtful: the DNA matches TRBJ2-7 better. The CDR3 runs 16 residues. CDR1 is SGHTA, CDR2 FQGNSA, per germline. The CDR3 here is CASSLAPGLALSEQYF. DNA for the CDR3: TGTGCCAGCAGCTTAGCCCCGGGACTAGCACTGAGCGAGCAGTACTTC.

V is TRBV7-2 and J is TRBJ2-1; 11 bases are shared with TRBD2. The CDR3 is 14 residues long. Germline V lookup: CDR1 SGHTA, CDR2 FQGNSA. Trimming cost V 3 bases and J 7 bases; bases outside gene matches: 2. The chain's CDR3 is CASSLGLAANEQFF. The CDR3, as DNA: TGTGCCAGCAGCTTGGGACTAGCGGCTAATGAGCAGTTCTTC.

The J gene is TRBJ2-2, the V gene TRBV20-1; 8 positions agree with TRBD2. Germline CDR1 DFQATT, CDR2 SNEGSKA (reference sequence). This CDR3 is 15 amino acids long. Trimming cost V 2 bases and J 4 bases; bases outside gene matches: 6. The CDR3 spells CSARPSGSGTGELFF. CDR3 in DNA: TGCAGTGCTAGACCGAGCGGGAGCGGCACCGGGGAGCTGTTTTTT.

This clonotype was counted a few times. The chain has TRBV7-2 and TRBJ1-2; TRBD1 matches at 8 bases. The J segment lost 0 bases and the V segment lost 1 base, leaving 10 bases of the junction unmatched. Germline-derived CDR1 and CDR2 are SGHTA and FQGNSA. CDR3 size: 18 residues. This chain's CDR3 is CASSLGYDRGPANYGYTF. CDR3 coding DNA: TGTGCCAGCAGCTTAGGCTATGACAGGGGACCCGCTAACTATGGCTACACCTTC. Combining the CDR3 with reference TRBV7-2 and TRBJ1-2 gives the whole variable domain GAGVSQSPSNKVTEKGKDVELRCDPISGHTALYWYRQSLGQGLEFLIYFQGNSAPDKSGLPSDRFSAERTGGSVSTLTIQRTQQEDSAVYLCASSLGYDRGPANYGYTFGSGTRLTVV.

The V and J genes are TRBV20-1 and TRBJ2-7, with TRBD2 matching 7 bases. This CDR3 has 14 residues. With V trimmed by 0 bases and J by 0 bases, 2 bases remained unmatched. Germline V CDR1 and CDR2: DFQATT, SNEGSKA (reference sequence). The CDR3 region is CSAREGRVSYEQYF. As DNA, the CDR3 is TGCAGTGCTAGAGAGGGGAGGGTCTCCTACGAGCAGTACTTC.

The rearrangement uses TRBV9 and TRBJ1-5; the D gene is possibly TRBD1 (5 bases). The CDR3 is 14 amino acids. V was pared by 0 bases and J by 5 bases, with 9 bases between. Per germline, CDR1 SGDLS and CDR2 YYNGEE. In DNA, the CDR3 is TGTGCCAGCAGCGTAGGACAGATAGATCAGCCCCAGCATTTT. Translated, it gives CASSVGQIDQPQHF. Based on the CDR3 plus reference TRBV9 and TRBJ1-5, the full variable domain is DSGVTQTPKHLITATGQRVTLRCSPRSGDLSVYWYQQSLDQGLQFLIQYYNGEERAKGNILERFSAQQFPDLHSELNLSSLELGDSALYFCASSVGQIDQPQHFGDGTRLSIL.

This clonotype was picked up a small number of times. V gene TRBV20-1 combines with J gene TRBJ2-1, with 11 bases aligning to TRBD2. Germline V gene sequence: CDR1 DFQATT, CDR2 SNEGSKA (reference sequence). This CDR3 is 14 amino acids long. J gave up 7 bases and V 2 bases, and 4 bases lay outside the gene matches. CDR3 protein: CSARLAGGSNEQFF. The CDR3 DNA follows: TGCAGTGCTAGACTAGCGGGAGGAAGTAATGAGCAGTTCTTC.

Here the CDR3 DNA reads TGTGCCAGCAGCCCTCCAGTGAGCTCCTACAATGAGCAGTTCTTC. Amino acid sequence: CASSPPVSSYNEQFF. This chain joins TRBV21-1 and TRBJ2-1; TRBD2 reflects the table's D call only, with no check against the DNA. TRBV21-1 is assigned pseudogene status. The CDR3 runs 15 residues.

This clonotype was picked up a small number of times. The chain carries TRBV29-1 and TRBJ2-1, with 8 bases aligning to TRBD1. V was clipped by 3 bases and J by 8 bases; unmatched bases: 6. The length of the CDR3 is 13 residues. Germline V lookup: CDR1 SQVTM, CDR2 ANQGSEA. Here the CDR3 DNA reads TGCAGCGTTGACTCAGGGGGCTCGGATGAGCAGTTCTTC. Protein: CSVDSGGSDEQFF.

A few counts support this clonotype. DNA for the CDR3: TGTGCCAGCAACCCCCCCTTTGGATACAATGAGCAGTTCTTC. It translates to CASNPPFGYNEQFF. The chain uses TRBV12-3 or TRBV12-4 and TRBJ2-1; no clear D gene. The germline V and J ends were trimmed by 7 bases and 4 bases, with 14 bases remaining between them. The CDR3 loop spans 14 amino acids.

This clonotype was picked up a small number of times. As DNA, the CDR3 is TGTGCCAGCAGCATTCGGACAGGCTATGGCTACACCTTC. Translating it yields CASSIRTGYGYTF. V gene TRBV7-2 combines with J gene TRBJ1-2; 7 nucleotides line up with TRBD1. The CDR3 has 13 residues. Germline V gives CDR1 SGHTA, CDR2 FQGNSA. V was clipped by 5 bases and J by 4 bases; unmatched bases: 4.

This chain joins TRBV6-6 and TRBJ1-4, with D unclear. The CDR3 has 15 residues. The germline V gene encodes CDR1 MNHNY and CDR2 SVGAGI (reference sequence). V was shortened by 4 bases and J by 0 bases, with 9 bases between the two germline ends. The CDR3, as DNA: TGTGCCAGCAGTTTTCGACCGGCAACTAATGAAAAACTGTTTTTT. It is translated as CASSFRPATNEKLFF.

The rearrangement links TRBV5-1 to TRBJ2-7; tentatively, D is TRBD2 (6 bases). Germline CDR1 and CDR2: SGHRS and YFSETQ. V gave up 4 bases and J gave up 4 bases, with 18 bases separating them. The CDR3 is 15 amino acids. In nucleotides, the CDR3 is TGCGCCAGCAGCCGAACCGGGACTGGGGCTTACGAGCAGTACTTC. It specifies CASSRTGTGAYEQYF.

This clonotype occurred a few times. The chain combines TRBV6-6 with TRBJ1-3, with unresolved D. This CDR3 has 16 residues. Germline CDR1 is MNHNY and CDR2 is SVGAGI (reference sequence). The ends were cut back, 3 bases at V and 0 bases at J, with 12 bases in the middle. The CDR3 here is CASSYAGIYSGNTIYF. CDR3 sequence (DNA): TGTGCCAGCAGTTATGCCGGAATCTACTCTGGAAACACCATATATTTT.

This clonotype showed up just once. The chain uses TRBV2 and TRBJ2-5; D uncertain. The CDR3 is made up of 16 amino acids. V gave up 3 bases and J gave up 1 base, with 15 bases separating them. Germline CDR1 reads SNHLY; CDR2 reads FYNNEI. The CDR3 here is CASSDKGIRRQETQYF. The CDR3 DNA follows: TGTGCCAGCAGTGATAAAGGGATTCGGCGCCAAGAGACCCAGTACTTC.

This chain uses TRBV10-3 with TRBJ1-1; D is perhaps TRBD1 (5 bases). This CDR3 is built from 12 residues. CDR1 and CDR2 from the germline V gene are ENHRY and SYGVKD. Deletions cut 10 bases from V and 5 bases from J, with 14 bases between. CDR3 region: CATMGGGTEAFF. The CDR3 DNA reads TGTGCCACCATGGGGGGGGGGACTGAAGCTTTCTTT.

The rearrangement links TRBV12-3 or TRBV12-4 to TRBJ2-4; 9 bases agree with TRBD1. V gave up 2 bases and J gave up 13 bases; unmatched junction bases: 12. This CDR3 region has 15 residues. The DNA for the CDR3 is TGTGCCAGCAGTTTAAACAGGGGGCTTTCGGGTGAGCAGTACTTC. Protein sequence: CASSLNRGLSGEQYF.

This clonotype was found many times. This chain connects TRBV6-6 to TRBJ2-7; 8 nucleotides agree with TRBD2. J was trimmed by 5 bases and V by 5 bases; bases with no gene match: 11. Germline lookup yields CDR1 MNHNY and CDR2 SVGAGI (reference sequence). The CDR3 sequence is 15 residues long. The CDR3 region has the DNA TGTGCCAGCAGTCCCAAAACGGGGGGGCATGACGAGCAGTACTTC. This translates into CASSPKTGGHDEQYF.

The V and J genes are TRBV7-9 and TRBJ1-1; TRBD1 matches at 7 bases. The CDR3 is 14 amino acids. The germline V gene has CDR1 SEHNR and CDR2 FQNEAQ (reference sequence). V lost 2 bases and J lost 3; bases outside the gene matches: 3. CDR3 nucleotide sequence: TGTGCCAGCAGCTTAAACAGGGGATACACTGAAGCTTTCTTT. Translated, it gives CASSLNRGYTEAFF.

This clonotype was seen at least ten times. J is TRBJ1-5 and V is TRBV6-5; TRBD1 matches at 7 bases. The V and J ends lost 6 bases and 3 bases, in that order; junction bases with no gene match: 5. CDR3 length: 14 amino acids. CDR1 MNHEY and CDR2 SVGAGI come from the germline V gene. In DNA form, the CDR3 reads TGTGCCAGCAGCCGGGACAGTCTCAATCAGCCCCAGCATTTT. Translation: CASSRDSLNQPQHF.

This clonotype was seen once. CDR3 in DNA: TGTGCCAGCAGCTCTGGACTAGCGGGGCTTAGCACAGATACGCAGTATTTT. This gives the protein CASSSGLAGLSTDTQYF. V gene TRBV6-2 or TRBV6-3 combines with J gene TRBJ2-3, with TRBD2 identical over 12 bases. CDR1 MNHEY and CDR2 SVGEGT come from the germline V gene. This CDR3 comprises 17 residues. The V segment lost 6 bases and the J segment 0 bases; nucleotides outside the gene matches: 7.

About this clonotype itself: A junction boundary mismatches the germline segment, possibly from a read error. The V and J genes are TRBV5-1 and TRBJ2-1; D is unresolved. The CDR3 length is 13 residues. The germline V gene encodes CDR1 SGHRS and CDR2 YFSETQ. The CDR3 loop reads CASSLAVGNGQFF. CDR3 nucleotides: TGCGCCAGCAGCTTGGCCGTTGGCAATGGGCAGTTCTTC.

The sample holds a few counts of this clonotype. This chain joins TRBV3-1 and TRBJ1-2, with 8 bases that match TRBD1. V lost 4 bases, J lost 0 bases, and 1 base stayed unmatched. CDR3 size: 14 residues. Germline CDR1 LGHDT, CDR2 YNNKEL (reference sequence). CDR3 DNA: TGTGCCAGCAGCCCGACAGGGGCTAACTATGGCTACACCTTC. This gives the protein CASSPTGANYGYTF.